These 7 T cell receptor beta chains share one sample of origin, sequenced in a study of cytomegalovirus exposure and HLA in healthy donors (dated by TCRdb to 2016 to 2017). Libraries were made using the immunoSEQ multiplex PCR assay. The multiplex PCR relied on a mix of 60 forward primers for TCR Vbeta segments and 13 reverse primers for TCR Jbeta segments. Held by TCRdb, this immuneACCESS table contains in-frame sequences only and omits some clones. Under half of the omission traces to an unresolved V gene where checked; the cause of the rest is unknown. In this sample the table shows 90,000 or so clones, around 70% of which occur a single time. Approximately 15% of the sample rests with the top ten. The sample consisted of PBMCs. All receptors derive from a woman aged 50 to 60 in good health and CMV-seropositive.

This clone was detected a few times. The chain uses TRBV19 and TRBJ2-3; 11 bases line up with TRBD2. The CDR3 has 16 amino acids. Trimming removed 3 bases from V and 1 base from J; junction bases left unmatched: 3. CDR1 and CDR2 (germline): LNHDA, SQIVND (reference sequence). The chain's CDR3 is CASSMALAGGTDTQYF. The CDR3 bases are TGTGCCAGTAGTATGGCACTAGCGGGAGGCACAGATACGCAGTATTTT.

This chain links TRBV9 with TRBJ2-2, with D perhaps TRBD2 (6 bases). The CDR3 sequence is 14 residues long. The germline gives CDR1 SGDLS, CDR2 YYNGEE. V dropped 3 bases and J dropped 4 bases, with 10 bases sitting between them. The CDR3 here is CASSAGTFTGELFF. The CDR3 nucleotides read TGTGCCAGCAGCGCCGGGACTTTCACCGGGGAGCTGTTTTTT.

The CDR3 sequence: CASSVSGTGGYEQYF. The CDR3 DNA follows: TGTGCCAGTAGTGTCTCTGGGACAGGGGGTTACGAGCAGTACTTC. This chain links TRBV19 with TRBJ2-7; TRBD1 matches at 11 bases. The CDR3 length is 15 residues. The junction had 7 bases not matched to a gene; V was cut back by 5 bases and J by 4 bases. Germline V gene data show CDR1 as LNHDA and CDR2 as SQIVND (reference sequence).

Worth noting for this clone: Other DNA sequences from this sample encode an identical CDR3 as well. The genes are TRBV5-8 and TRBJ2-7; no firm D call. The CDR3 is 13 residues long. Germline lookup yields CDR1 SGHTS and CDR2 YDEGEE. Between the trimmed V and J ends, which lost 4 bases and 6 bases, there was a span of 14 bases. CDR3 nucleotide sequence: TGTGCCAGCAGCCCGGTGGGTCTAGGCGAGCAGTACTTC. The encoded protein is CASSPVGLGEQYF.

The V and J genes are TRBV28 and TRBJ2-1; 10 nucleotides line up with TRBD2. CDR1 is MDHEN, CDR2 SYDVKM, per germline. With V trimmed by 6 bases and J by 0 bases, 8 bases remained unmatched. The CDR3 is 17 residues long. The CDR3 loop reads CASSLGLAVSSYNEQFF. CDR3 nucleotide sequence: TGTGCCAGCAGCCTCGGACTAGCGGTTAGCTCCTACAATGAGCAGTTCTTC.

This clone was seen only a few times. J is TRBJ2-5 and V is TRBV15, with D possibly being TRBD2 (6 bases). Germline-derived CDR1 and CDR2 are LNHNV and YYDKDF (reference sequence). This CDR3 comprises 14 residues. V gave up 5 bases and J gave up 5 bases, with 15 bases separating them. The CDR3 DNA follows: TGTGCCACCAGCGCATCTGGGGCGGGGGAGACCCAGTACTTC. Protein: CATSASGAGETQYF.

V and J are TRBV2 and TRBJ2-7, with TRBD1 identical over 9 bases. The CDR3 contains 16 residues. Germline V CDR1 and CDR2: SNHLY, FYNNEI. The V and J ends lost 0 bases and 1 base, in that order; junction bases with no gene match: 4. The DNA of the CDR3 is TGTGCCAGCAGTGAAGCCTCCGGGACAGGGTCCTACGAGCAGTACTTC. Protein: CASSEASGTGSYEQYF.